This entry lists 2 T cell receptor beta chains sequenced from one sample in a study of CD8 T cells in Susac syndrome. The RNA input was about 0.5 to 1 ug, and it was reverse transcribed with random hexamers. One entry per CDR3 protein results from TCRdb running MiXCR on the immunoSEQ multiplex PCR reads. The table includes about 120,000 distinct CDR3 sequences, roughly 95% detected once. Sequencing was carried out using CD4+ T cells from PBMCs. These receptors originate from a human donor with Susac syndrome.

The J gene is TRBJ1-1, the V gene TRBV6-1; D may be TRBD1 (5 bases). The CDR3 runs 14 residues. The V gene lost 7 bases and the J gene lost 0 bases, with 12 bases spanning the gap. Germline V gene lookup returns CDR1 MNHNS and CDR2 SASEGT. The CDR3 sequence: CASNMGRLNTEAFF. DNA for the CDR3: TGTGCCAGCAATATGGGACGGCTGAACACTGAAGCTTTCTTT.

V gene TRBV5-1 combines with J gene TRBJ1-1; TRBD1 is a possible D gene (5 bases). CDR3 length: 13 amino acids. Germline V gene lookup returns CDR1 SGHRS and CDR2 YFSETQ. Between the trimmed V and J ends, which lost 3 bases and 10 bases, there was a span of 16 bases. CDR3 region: CASSSEVRDVAFF. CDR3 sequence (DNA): TGCGCCAGCAGCTCGGAGGTCCGGGACGTAGCTTTCTTT.